This TCR beta chain was recorded in a study of T cell responses to AZD1222 COVID-19 vaccine. This table comes from immunoSEQ multiplex PCR, and its TCRdb copy is limited to in-frame clones, with some not included. The sample carries 100,000 to 150,000 clones, 86% recorded once. The germline V gene encodes CDR1 KGHSH and CDR2 LQKENI. This CDR3 region has 14 residues. Trimming removed 3 bases at V and 4 bases at J, with 9 bases between. V and J are TRBV18 and TRBJ1-4, with a tentative D call TRBD1 (5 bases). The source of this sequence is an adult who received the AZD1222 COVID-19 vaccine. The source was peripheral blood, collected 28 days after the second AZD1222 dose. CDR3 sequence: CASSPLDSNEKLFF. The CDR3 DNA follows: TGTGCCAGCTCACCCCTCGACAGTAATGAAAAACTGTTTTTT. Using reference TRBV18 and TRBJ1-4 for the parts outside the CDR3, the full variable domain is NAGVMQNPRHLVRRRGQEARLRCSPMKGHSHVYWYRQLPEEGLKFMVYLQKENIIDESGMPKERFSAEFPKEGPSILRIQQVVRGDSAAYFCASSPLDSNEKLFFGSGTQLSVL.